Presented here are 11 T cell receptor beta chains from one specimen sequenced in a study of T cell repertoires in cytomegalovirus infection. MiXCR, applied by TCRdb to the reads, yields one record per CDR3 protein. The repertoire consists of roughly 78,000 distinct CDR3 sequences, with roughly 39% occurring once and the leading ten covering approximately 93%. These TCRs are of unknown antigen specificity. The source was CD8+ T cells from cultured PBMCs, collected from culture after CMV antigen stimulation. The origin of the receptors is a human donor in good health (CMV status not recorded). Some clones in this sample may be carry-over from other donors' samples.

The chain joins TRBV7-2 to TRBJ1-1; 9 bases fit TRBD1. Germline V gene lookup returns CDR1 SGHTA and CDR2 FQGNSA. V shed 5 bases and J 6 bases; nucleotides not matched to a gene: 13. CDR3 length equals 16 residues. The CDR3 region is CASSAVYLGQGPEAFF. For the CDR3, the DNA is TGTGCCAGCAGCGCCGTTTACCTAGGACAGGGGCCTGAAGCTTTCTTT.

This clonotype was found a few times. The chain links TRBV27 to TRBJ1-5; D is possibly TRBD1 (5 bases). The CDR3 has 14 amino acids. Trimming left V 6 bases short and J 2 bases short, with 11 bases between. CDR1 MNHEY and CDR2 SMNVEV come from the germline V gene (reference sequence). In DNA form, the CDR3 reads TGTGCCAGCAGGCCCGACAGCGGCAATCAGCCCCAGCATTTT. Translating gives CASRPDSGNQPQHF.

There are a few counts of this clonotype. The rearrangement uses TRBV7-2 and TRBJ1-1; perhaps TRBD1 as D (6 bases). Germline CDR1 and CDR2: SGHTA and FQGNSA. V shed 1 base and J shed 7 bases, with 16 bases lying between them. This CDR3 comprises 15 residues. The CDR3 DNA reads TGTGCCAGCAGCTTAGGGAGGACAGACAGAAATGAAGCTTTCTTT. Residues: CASSLGRTDRNEAFF.

The chain carries TRBV4-2 and TRBJ1-2; the match to TRBD1 covers 8 bases. With V trimmed by 4 bases and J by 1 base, 14 bases remained unmatched. Germline loops: CDR1 LGHNA, CDR2 YNFKEQ. The CDR3 is 18 residues long. CDR3 sequence: CASSLGSSSGQVNYGYTF. In nucleotides, the CDR3 is TGTGCCAGCAGCCTAGGAAGTTCCTCGGGACAGGTTAACTATGGCTACACCTTC.

J is TRBJ2-2 and V is TRBV27; D gene unclear. V was trimmed by 7 bases and J by 5 bases, leaving 11 bases between them. Germline V gene lookup returns CDR1 MNHEY and CDR2 SMNVEV (reference sequence). CDR3 length: 13 residues. The CDR3 DNA reads as TGTGCCAGCACACACGACGGGACCGGGGAGCTGTTTTTT. Translating it yields CASTHDGTGELFF.

The chain employs TRBV12-3 or TRBV12-4 and TRBJ2-1, with 9 positions matching TRBD1. Trimming removed 6 bases from V and 5 bases from J; junction bases left unmatched: 8. The CDR3 spans 15 residues. CDR3 DNA: TGTGCCAGCAGCCGCGACAGGGGGGGGGACAATGAGCAGTTCTTC. Translated: CASSRDRGGDNEQFF.

The chain joins TRBV7-9 to TRBJ2-5, with D uncertain. Germline CDR1 is SEHNR and CDR2 is FQNEAQ (reference sequence). V was trimmed by 3 bases and J by 2 bases, leaving 13 bases between them. The CDR3 extends over 15 amino acids. CDR3 amino acids: CASSFGRILQETQYF. The CDR3 coding sequence is TGTGCCAGCAGCTTCGGCAGAATACTTCAAGAGACCCAGTACTTC.

This clonotype was seen a few times. The rearrangement joins TRBV28 to TRBJ2-7; D is undetermined. Trimming removed 6 bases from V and 3 bases from J, with 18 bases in between. This CDR3 is 15 amino acids long. The germline V gene has CDR1 MDHEN and CDR2 SYDVKM. This CDR3 reads CASSHPRTENYEQYF. The CDR3 DNA reads TGTGCCAGCAGCCACCCCCGGACGGAAAACTACGAGCAGTACTTC. The full variable domain, its missing parts supplied by reference TRBV28 and TRBJ2-7, is DVKVTQSSRYLVKRTGEKVFLECVQDMDHENMFWYRQDPGLGLRLIYFSYDVKMKEKGDIPEGYSVSREKKERFSLILESASTNQTSMYLCASSHPRTENYEQYFGPGTRLTVT.

Only a few counts were recorded for this clonotype. The chain couples TRBV12-3 or TRBV12-4 to TRBJ1-4; TRBD1 aligns across 8 bases. Germline trimming cut 4 bases from V and 0 bases from J; bases unmatched to any gene: 10. This CDR3 is 18 amino acids long. In DNA form, the CDR3 reads TGTGCCAGCAGTTGGCAGGGGGCCGGCCCTGCAACTAATGAAAAACTGTTTTTT. Encoded protein: CASSWQGAGPATNEKLFF.

The chain is built from TRBV6-1 and TRBJ2-2; D uncertain. The germline V gene has CDR1 MNHNS and CDR2 SASEGT. The length of the CDR3 is 16 residues. Between the trimmed V and J ends, which lost 1 base and 1 base, there was a span of 10 bases. The CDR3 DNA reads TGTGCCAGCAGTGAAGACGGCATCAAGAACACCGGGGAGCTGTTTTTT. Amino acids: CASSEDGIKNTGELFF.

The CDR3 spells CASSRTQPYNSPLHF. The CDR3 region has the DNA TGTGCCAGCTCACGGACACAGCCCTATAATTCACCCCTCCACTTT. V and J are TRBV18 and TRBJ1-6, with D maybe TRBD1 (5 bases). The V gene lost 4 bases and the J gene lost 2 bases, with 9 bases spanning the gap. CDR1 and CDR2 (germline): KGHSH, LQKENI. The CDR3 has 15 residues.